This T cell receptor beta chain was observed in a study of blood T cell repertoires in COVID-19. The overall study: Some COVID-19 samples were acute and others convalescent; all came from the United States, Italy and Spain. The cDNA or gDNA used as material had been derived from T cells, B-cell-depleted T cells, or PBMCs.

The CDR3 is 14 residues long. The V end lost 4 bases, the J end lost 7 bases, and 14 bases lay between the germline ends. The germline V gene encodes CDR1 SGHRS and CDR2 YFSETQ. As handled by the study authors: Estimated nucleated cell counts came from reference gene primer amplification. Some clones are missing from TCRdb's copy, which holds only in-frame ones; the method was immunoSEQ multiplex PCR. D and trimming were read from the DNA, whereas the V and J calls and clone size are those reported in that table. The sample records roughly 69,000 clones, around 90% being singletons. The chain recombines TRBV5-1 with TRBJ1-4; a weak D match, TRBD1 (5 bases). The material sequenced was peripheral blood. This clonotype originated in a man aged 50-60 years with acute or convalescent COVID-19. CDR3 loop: CASSGSTVGEKLFF. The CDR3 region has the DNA TGCGCCAGCAGCGGATCGACAGTGGGTGAAAAACTGTTTTTT.